This T cell receptor (beta chain) was sequenced in a study of blood T cell repertoires in COVID-19. The protocol was immunoSEQ multiplex PCR, while the TCRdb copy is restricted to in-frame clones and leaves out a portion. The table records 170,000 or so clones, 86% of them present only once. Germline CDR1 and CDR2: MNHEY and SMNVEV (reference sequence). CDR3 length: 15 amino acids. V was pared by 4 bases and J by 7 bases, with 7 bases of the junction left unmatched. The sequence was obtained from a man aged 45-60 years with active or convalescent COVID-19. Sequenced: peripheral blood. J is TRBJ1-6 and V is TRBV27, with 7 nucleotides matching TRBD1. The DNA for the CDR3 is TGTGCCAGCAGTTCGGGACAGATAAACAATTCACCCCTCCACTTT. Its translation is CASSSGQINNSPLHF.